The entry below describes one T cell receptor (beta chain). These data belong to a study of blood T cell repertoires in COVID-19. In the study overall: Some COVID-19 samples were acute and others convalescent; all came from the United States, Italy and Spain. T cells, B-cell-depleted T cells, or PBMCs supplied cDNA or gDNA.

In the original analysis: It was from reference gene primer amplification that nucleated cell counts were estimated. Only in-frame clones appear in the TCRdb table, and some are missing; sequencing was by immunoSEQ multiplex PCR. D and trimming were read from the DNA, whereas the V and J calls and clone size are those reported in that table. Of approximately 100,000 clones listed, nearly 90% were seen once; the top ten hold around 6%. V shed 3 bases, J shed 2 bases, and the junction held 5 bases outside the gene matches. Germline loops: CDR1 LGHDT, CDR2 YNNKEL (reference sequence). This CDR3 contains 15 residues.

This sequence joins TRBV3-1 (or the pseudogene TRBV3-2) and TRBJ2-3, with TRBD2 identical over 7 bases. Input material: peripheral blood. The receptor comes from an older woman with acute or convalescent COVID-19. CDR3 loop: CASSQGLHPTDTQYF. CDR3 nucleotides: TGTGCCAGCAGCCAGGGACTACACCCCACAGATACGCAGTATTTT.